The 28 T cell receptor beta chains in this list originate from one sample, sequenced in a study of cytomegalovirus exposure and HLA in healthy donors. The PCR ran on 60 Vbeta and 13 Jbeta primers. Sequenced by immunoSEQ multiplex PCR; TCRdb stores in-frame clones only, minus some. The sample contains tens of thousands of clones, roughly 74% of which appear only once. The specimen was PBMCs. The receptors derive from a young man in good health and CMV-seronegative.

This clone was found a few times. The V call is TRBV5-6, the J call TRBJ2-7, with 9 bases identical to TRBD1. CDR3 size: 18 residues. Trimming at V came to 2 bases and at J to 5 bases, leaving 17 bases not matched to a gene. Germline lookup yields CDR1 SGHDT and CDR2 YYEEEE. The CDR3 loop reads CASSFLNKQGAPGNEQYF. DNA for the CDR3: TGTGCCAGCAGCTTCCTGAACAAACAGGGGGCCCCGGGGAACGAGCAGTACTTC.

The CDR3 protein is CASSGDRGRDGYTF. The CDR3 bases are TGTGCCAGCAGTGGGGACAGGGGGCGAGATGGCTACACCTTC. The chain employs TRBV25-1 and TRBJ1-2, with 12 bases that match TRBD1. V trimming: 4 bases; J trimming: 6 bases; junction bases outside the gene matches: 3. From germline, CDR1 is MGHDK and CDR2 SYGVNS. CDR3 length: 14 residues.

The chain has TRBV9 and TRBJ1-3; D gene ambiguous. V was clipped by 2 bases and J by 4 bases, with 4 bases between them. Germline values: CDR1 SGDLS, CDR2 YYNGEE. The CDR3 runs to 12 residues. CDR3 sequence reads: CASSVGGNTIYF. The CDR3 DNA reads as TGTGCCAGCAGCGTCGGGGGAAACACCATATATTTT.

The V gene is TRBV9, the J gene TRBJ1-3; D is possibly TRBD1 (6 bases). The CDR3 consists of 16 residues. Germline lookup yields CDR1 SGDLS and CDR2 YYNGEE. Trimming removed 3 bases at V and 4 bases at J, with 17 bases between. The CDR3 DNA reads as TGTGCCAGCAGCGCGATACTAACAGGGTCGGGAAACACCATATATTTT. This translates into CASSAILTGSGNTIYF.

This chain joins TRBV7-9 and TRBJ1-2; D remains ambiguous. Germline V lookup: CDR1 SEHNR, CDR2 FQNEAQ (reference sequence). There are 16 residues in the CDR3. V lost 2 bases and J 4 bases, leaving 17 bases between the germline ends. The CDR3 DNA reads TGTGCCAGCAGCTTACGGCCGGGAGTTGGGAGCTATGGCTACACCTTC. Encoded protein: CASSLRPGVGSYGYTF.

Written as DNA, the CDR3 is TGTGCCATCAGTTCCCGCGACAGCCGGACTGAAGCTTTCTTT. Its protein is CAISSRDSRTEAFF. The chain couples TRBV10-3 to TRBJ1-1; D may be TRBD1 (5 bases). V was clipped by 5 bases and J by 5 bases, with 15 bases between them. This CDR3 is built from 14 residues. Germline values: CDR1 ENHRY, CDR2 SYGVKD.

This chain uses TRBV11-2 with TRBJ2-3; weak D call: TRBD2 (5 bases). The V and J ends lost 6 bases and 6 bases respectively, with 13 bases between them. In germline, CDR1 is SGHAT, CDR2 FQNNGV. This CDR3 region has 13 residues. CDR3 protein: CASRPPGGDTQYF. The CDR3 DNA reads TGTGCCAGCAGACCTCCCGGCGGGGATACGCAGTATTTT.

This chain links TRBV28 with TRBJ1-2; D uncertain. V was trimmed by 3 bases and J by 4 bases, leaving 6 bases between them. Per germline, CDR1 MDHEN and CDR2 SYDVKM. There are 12 residues in the CDR3. The CDR3 sequence: CASSLSSYGYTF. The CDR3, as DNA: TGTGCCAGCAGTTTGTCCAGCTATGGCTACACCTTC.

V and J are TRBV14 and TRBJ2-1; D unclear. CDR3 length equals 12 residues. Germline V gene lookup returns CDR1 SGHDN and CDR2 FVKESK. V gave up 4 bases and J gave up 6 bases, with 7 bases separating them. The CDR3 sequence is CASSPTRNEQFF. The CDR3, as DNA: TGTGCCAGCAGCCCGACTCGCAATGAGCAGTTCTTC.

V gene TRBV4-2 combines with J gene TRBJ2-7; possibly TRBD2 for D (7 bases). With 1 base removed from V and 0 bases from J, the gap between germline ends came to 13 bases. This CDR3 is 16 amino acids long. CDR1 LGHNA and CDR2 YNFKEQ come from the germline V gene. This chain's CDR3 is CASSQVGGGVSYEQYF. The CDR3 DNA sequence: TGTGCCAGCAGCCAAGTAGGAGGGGGGGTCTCCTACGAGCAGTACTTC.

This chain links TRBV7-2 with TRBJ2-2, with 15 bases matching TRBD2. There are 17 residues in the CDR3. CDR1 and CDR2 from the germline V gene are SGHTA and FQGNSA. V shed 4 bases, J shed 3 bases, and the junction held 3 bases outside the gene matches. CDR3 sequence: CASSWTSGGDYTGELFF. The DNA of the CDR3 is TGTGCCAGCAGCTGGACTAGCGGGGGGGACTACACCGGGGAGCTGTTTTTT.

The V and J genes are TRBV7-6 and TRBJ1-2, with D perhaps matching TRBD1 (5 bases). V dropped 1 base and J dropped 4 bases, with 13 bases sitting between them. This CDR3 is 15 amino acids long. Looked up from germline, CDR1 is SGHVS and CDR2 is FNYEAQ. CDR3 DNA sequence: TGTGCCAGCAGCTTAGATGGGGCAGCTTCCTATGGCTACACCTTC. Translation gives CASSLDGAASYGYTF. Full variable domain (remainder filled in from reference TRBV7-6 and TRBJ1-2): GAGVSQSPRYKVTKRGQDVALRCDPISGHVSLYWYRQALGQGPEFLTYFNYEAQQDKSGLPNDRFSAERPEGSISTLTIQRTEQRDSAMYRCASSLDGAASYGYTFGSGTRLTVV.

The chain employs TRBV10-3 and TRBJ2-3; 16 bases match TRBD2. V was pared by 7 bases and J by 2 bases, with 9 bases of the junction left unmatched. The length of the CDR3 is 18 residues. Germline V gene lookup returns CDR1 ENHRY and CDR2 SYGVKD. This chain's CDR3 is CAIMGTSGRAVSTDTQYF. CDR3 nucleotide sequence: TGTGCCATCATGGGGACTAGCGGGAGGGCCGTGTCCACAGATACGCAGTATTTT.

The V call is TRBV5-4, the J call TRBJ2-2, with 7 bases that match TRBD1. The CDR3 length is 17 residues. V lost 4 bases and J lost 6; bases outside the gene matches: 15. Germline CDR1 and CDR2: SGHNT and YYREEE (reference sequence). The CDR3 nucleotides read TGTGCCAGCAGCGGCGGAAGAGACAGGGTCGGCGCCGGGGAGCTGTTTTTT. It specifies CASSGGRDRVGAGELFF. Complete variable domain (other parts from reference TRBV5-4 and TRBJ2-2): ETGVTQSPTHLIKTRGQQVTLRCSSQSGHNTVSWYQQALGQGPQFIFQYYREEENGRGNFPPRFSGLQFPNYSSELNVNALELDDSALYLCASSGGRDRVGAGELFFGEGSRLTVL.

The rearrangement joins TRBV7-9 to TRBJ2-7; 8 bases align to TRBD1. This CDR3 has 15 amino acids. Unmatched junction bases numbered 7, after V lost 1 base and J lost 5 bases. From germline, CDR1 is SEHNR and CDR2 FQNEAQ (reference sequence). The CDR3: CASSLGGQAFHEQYF. CDR3 DNA: TGTGCCAGCAGCTTAGGGGGACAGGCCTTCCACGAGCAGTACTTC.

V gene TRBV6-5 combines with J gene TRBJ2-7, with D possibly TRBD1 on 6 matching bases. Germline-derived CDR1 and CDR2 are MNHEY and SVGAGI. V was pared by 8 bases and J by 3 bases, with 17 bases between. This CDR3 comprises 14 residues. The CDR3 sequence: CASRDKRQSYEQYF. The CDR3 bases are TGTGCCAGCCGGGACAAGCGGCAGAGCTACGAGCAGTACTTC.

This clone occurred a few times. This chain joins TRBV6-4 and TRBJ2-1; the match to TRBD2 covers 13 bases. Germline assignment: CDR1 MRHNA and CDR2 SNTAGT. This CDR3 is 14 amino acids long. V trimming: 4 bases; J trimming: 6 bases; junction bases outside the gene matches: 0. The CDR3 protein is CASSGLAGGNEQFF. CDR3 DNA sequence: TGTGCCAGCAGTGGACTAGCGGGAGGCAATGAGCAGTTCTTC.

The chain combines TRBV30 with TRBJ2-3, with no clear D. This CDR3 has 11 residues. V shed 0 bases and J shed 6 bases, with 4 bases lying between them. Germline V gives CDR1 GTSNPN, CDR2 SVGIG (reference sequence). CDR3 amino acids: CAWSVSDTQYF. CDR3 in DNA: TGTGCCTGGAGTGTCTCTGATACGCAGTATTTT.

This clone is labeled medium-sized. The rearrangement joins TRBV4-1 to TRBJ1-4, with D possibly matching TRBD1 (6 bases). V lost 2 bases and J 8 bases, leaving 9 bases between the germline ends. This CDR3 region has 13 residues. Germline lookup yields CDR1 MGHRA and CDR2 YSYEKL. Here the CDR3 DNA reads TGCGCCAGCAGCCAAAACAGGGACGAAAAACTGTTTTTT. It specifies CASSQNRDEKLFF.

The rearrangement uses TRBV6-6 and TRBJ2-7; no firm D call. The germline V and J ends were trimmed by 6 bases and 0 bases, with 6 bases remaining between them. CDR1 and CDR2 (germline): MNHNY, SVGAGI (reference sequence). The CDR3 has 12 residues. The CDR3 spells CASSSPSYEQYF. The CDR3 DNA sequence: TGTGCCAGCAGCTCCCCCTCCTACGAGCAGTACTTC.

V is TRBV2 and J is TRBJ2-7; 11 nucleotides line up with TRBD2. The germline V gene encodes CDR1 SNHLY and CDR2 FYNNEI. This CDR3 is built from 14 residues. V dropped 6 bases and J dropped 3; count of bases not matched to a gene: 4. DNA for the CDR3: TGTGCCAGCAGACTAGCGGGAGAAGTCTACGAGCAGTACTTC. Translation: CASRLAGEVYEQYF.

The chain joins TRBV10-1 to TRBJ1-6; 8 bases map to TRBD1. This CDR3 is 14 amino acids long. Germline CDR1 reads WNHNN; CDR2 reads SYGVQD (reference sequence). V lost 7 bases to trimming and J lost 6 bases; unmatched junction nucleotides: 5. For the CDR3, the DNA is TGCGCCAGCAATCCGACAGGGGTTAATTCACCCCTCCACTTT. It encodes CASNPTGVNSPLHF.

The rearrangement links TRBV2 to TRBJ2-3, with a possible D match to TRBD2 (6 bases). This CDR3 contains 13 residues. V lost 6 bases to trimming and J lost 7 bases, with 14 bases between them. Germline lookup yields CDR1 SNHLY and CDR2 FYNNEI. The CDR3 DNA reads as TGTGCCAGCAGGGGCAACCTAGCGTATACGCAGTATTTT. It specifies CASRGNLAYTQYF.

This clone was recorded a few times. V usage is TRBV6-1 and J usage is TRBJ1-2; D is unclear. The V and J ends lost 6 bases and 6 bases respectively, with 17 bases between them. The CDR3 has 14 residues. Per germline, CDR1 MNHNS and CDR2 SASEGT. CDR3 DNA sequence: TGTGCCAGCAGGTCTTATAATGGCACGAATGGCTACACCTTC. Encoded protein: CASRSYNGTNGYTF.

The V gene is TRBV28, the J gene TRBJ1-5; no definite D call. Germline V CDR1 and CDR2: MDHEN, SYDVKM. CDR3 length: 11 amino acids. The V and J ends lost 6 bases and 7 bases respectively, with 7 bases between them. In nucleotides, the CDR3 is TGTGCCAGCAGGCGGGTCCAGCCCCAGCATTTT. This gives the protein CASRRVQPQHF.

The J gene is TRBJ1-2, the V gene TRBV2; 7 bases agree with TRBD1. After removal of 5 bases from V and 1 base from J, the junction contained 4 bases not matched to a gene. The V gene's germline CDR1 is SNHLY and CDR2 FYNNEI. The CDR3 contains 14 residues. The CDR3 here is CASSQDRLNYGYTF. The DNA of the CDR3 is TGTGCCAGCAGTCAGGACAGGCTTAACTATGGCTACACCTTC.

This chain joins TRBV10-2 and TRBJ1-5, with 7 positions matching TRBD1. V trimming: 10 bases; J trimming: 6 bases; junction bases outside the gene matches: 12. The germline V gene has CDR1 WSHSY and CDR2 SAAADI. The CDR3 has 14 amino acids. In nucleotides, the CDR3 is TGCGCCACCAGGGGGGCGGGGGCCGGTCAGCCCCAGCATTTT. Translated, it gives CATRGAGAGQPQHF.

This clone was recorded a few times. V usage is TRBV28 and J usage is TRBJ2-4; 15 bases align to TRBD2. With V trimmed by 7 bases and J by 1 base, 8 bases remained unmatched. CDR3 length: 18 amino acids. In germline, CDR1 is MDHEN, CDR2 SYDVKM. This chain's CDR3 is CASKGLAGGVKAKNIQYF. CDR3 bases: TGTGCCAGCAAGGGACTAGCGGGGGGAGTTAAGGCCAAAAACATTCAGTACTTC.